This is a list of T cell receptor beta chains from one sample in a study of beta chain features in type 1 diabetes. Assay used: immunoSEQ multiplex PCR; TCRdb lists only in-frame clones, some missing. The table lists roughly 730,000 clones, roughly 13% of them singletons. The sample comprised naive CD4+ T cells from blood. These receptor sequences come from a man aged 18 to 29 with type 1 diabetes. The CDR3 runs from the conserved cysteine through the conserved F or W. D genes are given only for firm matches. Only part of the rows carry a size: once, few, many, or a class if the clone is expanded.

clone size: few; V gene: TRBV6-5; D gene: .; J gene: TRBJ2-3; CDR3 protein: CASSRGDTQYF
clone size: .; V gene: TRBV30; D gene: .; J gene: TRBJ2-3; CDR3 protein: CAWSVSEDTQYF
clone size: .; V gene: TRBV27; D gene: .; J gene: TRBJ2-7; CDR3 protein: CASSLSSVDTYEQYF
clone size: few; V gene: TRBV5-1; D gene: .; J gene: TRBJ2-4; CDR3 protein: CASSLGTGQGKNIQYF
clone size: .; V gene: TRBV6-1; D gene: .; J gene: TRBJ1-1; CDR3 protein: CASSEGIGLNTEAFF
clone size: .; V gene: TRBV19; D gene: .; J gene: TRBJ1-5; CDR3 protein: CAISGPGRPQHF
clone size: .; V gene: TRBV5-4; D gene: .; J gene: TRBJ2-1; CDR3 protein: CASSLGSNEQFF
clone size: few; V gene: TRBV19; D gene: .; J gene: TRBJ1-2; CDR3 protein: CASRGLTATNYGYTF
clone size: few; V gene: TRBV6-1; D gene: TRBD1; J gene: TRBJ2-5; CDR3 protein: CASSDRGLQETQYF
clone size: .; V gene: TRBV7-9; D gene: .; J gene: TRBJ1-1; CDR3 protein: CASSLRNEAFF
clone size: .; V gene: TRBV7-9; D gene: .; J gene: TRBJ2-3; CDR3 protein: CASSYNSIGTDTQYF
clone size: .; V gene: TRBV5-6; D gene: TRBD1; J gene: TRBJ1-6; CDR3 protein: CASSVPGQGSSPLHF
clone size: few; V gene: TRBV7-8; D gene: .; J gene: TRBJ1-1; CDR3 protein: CASSLGLRDTEAFF
clone size: few; V gene: TRBV30; D gene: .; J gene: TRBJ1-4; CDR3 protein: CAWSKGVNEKLFF